This section outlines one TCR beta chain sequence together with its context. The CDR3 covers 16 residues. Sequencing used immunoSEQ multiplex PCR; TCRdb keeps in-frame clones, though not all of them. This sample yields 50,000 to 80,000 clones, of which about 91% are seen a single time; roughly 5.7% belongs to the top ten. These data belong to a study of T cell changes during pregnancy in multiple sclerosis. Sample: CD8+ T cells from peripheral blood mononuclear cells, taken before pregnancy. This TCR derives from a female donor with multiple sclerosis, enrolled in a pregnancy study. The J gene is TRBJ2-3, the V gene TRBV7-5; TRBD2 is taken as the D call from the table, unchecked against the DNA. TRBV7-5 is tagged as a pseudogene. CDR3 region: CARSLGLAGGTDTQYF. CDR3 DNA sequence: TGTGCCAGAAGCTTGGGACTAGCGGGGGGCACAGATACGCAGTATTTT.